This is a list of T cell receptor beta chains from one sample in a study of tumour-infiltrating T cells in Burkitt lymphoma. Produced via immunoSEQ multiplex PCR; TCRdb's table is partial and in-frame only. The sample lists around 46,000 clones; around a third were seen once. Sequencing was carried out using tumor tissue. Receptors originate from a human donor with Burkitt lymphoma. Each CDR3 is given without its conserved first and last residue. D genes are given only for firm matches.

j_call: TRBJ2-5
v_call: TRBV10-3
d_call: -
cdr3_aa: ASRQSQRTRGETQY

j_call: TRBJ2-7
v_call: TRBV7-2
d_call: -
cdr3_aa: ASSLGVGLSEQY

j_call: TRBJ1-4
v_call: TRBV5-6
d_call: -
cdr3_aa: ASSLWLGNEKLF

j_call: TRBJ2-2
v_call: TRBV10-3
d_call: -
cdr3_aa: AISDTATSNTGELF

j_call: TRBJ2-2
v_call: TRBV7-2
d_call: -
cdr3_aa: ASSPRIGTGELF

j_call: TRBJ1-2
v_call: TRBV19
d_call: -
cdr3_aa: ASSPTRGNYGYT

j_call: TRBJ1-1
v_call: TRBV5-4
d_call: -
cdr3_aa: ASSAGVMNTEAF

j_call: TRBJ2-7
v_call: TRBV7-8
d_call: -
cdr3_aa: ASSLGQGIHEQY

j_call: TRBJ1-3
v_call: TRBV10-3
d_call: -
cdr3_aa: AISATYLY

j_call: TRBJ1-5
v_call: TRBV7-9
d_call: -
cdr3_aa: ASSLRGGSNQPQH

j_call: TRBJ1-1
v_call: TRBV27
d_call: -
cdr3_aa: ASSIAGVNTEAF

j_call: TRBJ2-2
v_call: TRBV7-8
d_call: TRBD1
cdr3_aa: ASSLGGRGRIGELF

j_call: TRBJ1-2
v_call: TRBV7-2
d_call: -
cdr3_aa: ASSPSGTGVGYT

j_call: TRBJ1-1
v_call: TRBV11-1
d_call: -
cdr3_aa: ASTLQMNTEAF

j_call: TRBJ2-3
v_call: TRBV5-1
d_call: TRBD2
cdr3_aa: ASSFYGLAGKTDTQY

j_call: TRBJ2-7
v_call: TRBV2
d_call: -
cdr3_aa: ASTRGLGYEQY

j_call: TRBJ2-5
v_call: TRBV7-9
d_call: -
cdr3_aa: ASSPQEGRAETQY